These 20 T cell receptor beta chains were sequenced from one sample in a study of CD8 T cells in Susac syndrome. Random hexamers served to reverse transcribe roughly 0.5 to 1 ug RNA. TCRdb reprocessed the immunoSEQ multiplex PCR reads with MiXCR, giving one entry per CDR3 protein. Here the sample spans roughly 190,000 distinct CDR3 sequences, about 95% being singletons. Sequenced input: CD4+ T cells from PBMCs. These receptors originate from a human donor in good health.

The V and J genes are TRBV18 and TRBJ2-5, with 12 bases fitting TRBD2. Per the germline V gene, CDR1 is KGHSH and CDR2 is LQKENI. This CDR3 is built from 15 residues. V shed 8 bases, J shed 1 base, and the junction held 5 bases outside the gene matches. The CDR3 here is CASTTSGSLQETQYF. The CDR3 DNA is TGTGCCAGCACGACTAGCGGGAGTCTCCAAGAGACCCAGTACTTC.

The J gene is TRBJ2-1, the V gene TRBV28; 14 nucleotides match TRBD2. The length of the CDR3 is 15 residues. The germline gives CDR1 MDHEN, CDR2 SYDVKM. J lost 7 bases, V lost 7 bases, and 6 bases had no gene match. CDR3 sequence: CASTGRTSGRNEQFF. CDR3 DNA sequence: TGTGCCAGCACCGGCAGGACTAGCGGGAGGAATGAGCAGTTCTTC.

This clonotype is a singleton in its sample. The V gene is TRBV9, the J gene TRBJ1-2, with D unclear. The germline V gene encodes CDR1 SGDLS and CDR2 YYNGEE. Trimming cost V 0 bases and J 7 bases, with 13 bases left between them. The CDR3 is 14 amino acids. The CDR3: CASSVAGGVGGYTF. Written as DNA, the CDR3 is TGTGCCAGCAGCGTAGCGGGTGGGGTGGGTGGCTACACCTTC.

The chain uses TRBV11-1 and TRBJ2-1; unclear D gene. Germline loops: CDR1 SGHAT, CDR2 FQDESV (reference sequence). Trimming took 5 bases from V and 8 from J, leaving 19 bases between them. This CDR3 is 15 amino acids long. In nucleotides, the CDR3 is TGTGCCAGCAGCCCCCAGCTATCCATGGCTGATGAGCAGTTCTTC. Encoded protein: CASSPQLSMADEQFF.

The chain joins TRBV15 to TRBJ2-1, with 9 nucleotides matching TRBD2. V lost 10 bases and J lost 5; bases outside the gene matches: 6. Germline V gene lookup returns CDR1 LNHNV and CDR2 YYDKDF (reference sequence). There are 13 residues in the CDR3. The CDR3 loop reads CAIRTSDNNEQFF. The CDR3 DNA sequence: TGTGCCATCAGGACTAGCGACAACAATGAGCAGTTCTTC. The whole variable domain, filled in from reference TRBV15 and TRBJ2-1, reads DAMVIQNPRYQVTQFGKPVTLSCSQTLNHNVMYWYQQKSSQAPKLLFHYYDKDFNNEADTPDNFQSRRPNTSFCFLDIRSPGLGDTAMYLCAIRTSDNNEQFFGPGTRLTVL.

This clonotype appeared a single time. V is TRBV24-1 and J is TRBJ2-3; 11 nucleotides match TRBD1. Germline values: CDR1 KGHDR, CDR2 SFDVKD. V lost 4 bases and J lost 3; bases outside the gene matches: 5. CDR3 length equals 16 residues. This CDR3 reads CATSEGDRGWTDTQYF. CDR3 sequence (DNA): TGTGCCACCAGTGAAGGGGACAGGGGGTGGACAGATACGCAGTATTTT.

The V gene is TRBV28, the J gene TRBJ1-1; D is ambiguous. Germline V lookup: CDR1 MDHEN, CDR2 SYDVKM. The CDR3 covers 12 residues. With 6 bases removed from V and 6 bases from J, the gap between germline ends came to 11 bases. The CDR3 here is CASRGELSEAFF. In DNA form, the CDR3 reads TGTGCCAGCAGGGGAGAACTGTCTGAAGCTTTCTTT. The entire variable domain, with the rest obtained from reference TRBV28 and TRBJ1-1, is as follows: DVKVTQSSRYLVKRTGEKVFLECVQDMDHENMFWYRQDPGLGLRLIYFSYDVKMKEKGDIPEGYSVSREKKERFSLILESASTNQTSMYLCASRGELSEAFFGQGTRLTVV.

V gene TRBV27 combines with J gene TRBJ2-3; possibly TRBD1 or TRBD2 for D (7 bases each). Germline V gene lookup returns CDR1 MNHEY and CDR2 SMNVEV (reference sequence). CDR3 size: 16 residues. V was shortened by 10 bases and J by 1 base, with 21 bases between the two germline ends. This chain's CDR3 is CANSQGGLMGTDTQYF. The CDR3 DNA reads TGTGCCAACTCCCAGGGGGGGCTAATGGGCACAGATACGCAGTATTTT.

The V call is TRBV12-3 or TRBV12-4, the J call TRBJ1-1; possibly TRBD1 for D (6 bases). The CDR3 runs to 14 residues. Trimming shortened V by 4 bases and J by 1 base, and 10 bases separated the two germline ends. For the CDR3, the DNA is TGTGCCAGCAGTTACGGACAGTCGAACACTGAAGCTTTCTTT. Translating it yields CASSYGQSNTEAFF.

The chain recombines TRBV6-2 or TRBV6-3 with TRBJ2-2; 8 bases line up with TRBD1. CDR3 length equals 14 residues. The J segment lost 3 bases and the V segment lost 7 bases, leaving 4 bases of the junction unmatched. Per germline, CDR1 MNHEY and CDR2 SVGEGT. The CDR3 nucleotides are TGTGCCAGCAAACCAGGGGGCTACACCGGGGAGCTGTTTTTT. Protein product: CASKPGGYTGELFF.

This clonotype has a single count. V gene TRBV6-2 or TRBV6-3 combines with J gene TRBJ1-5, with unresolved D. CDR1 is MNHEY, CDR2 SVGEGT, per germline. The CDR3 is 13 amino acids. V was clipped by 5 bases and J by 9 bases, with 14 bases between them. CDR3 residues: CASSLDNRMPQHF. DNA for the CDR3: TGTGCCAGCAGTCTAGATAACCGTATGCCCCAGCATTTT.

This clonotype was detected only a few times. This chain connects TRBV7-2 to TRBJ2-5, with a tentative D call TRBD1 (6 bases). The CDR3 consists of 13 residues. The germline gives CDR1 SGHTA, CDR2 FQGNSA. Trimming left V 8 bases short and J 1 base short, with 11 bases between. Here the CDR3 DNA reads TGTGCCAGCTCGCGACAGGTCCAAGAGACCCAGTACTTC. This translates into CASSRQVQETQYF.

The chain has TRBV5-1 and TRBJ1-1; the D gene is possibly TRBD1 (5 bases). Trimming stripped 0 bases from V and 1 base from J, with 10 bases between. Looked up from germline, CDR1 is SGHRS and CDR2 is YFSETQ. This CDR3 is 15 amino acids long. The CDR3 coding sequence is TGCGCCAGCAGCTTGGGTCAGGGCGGGAACACTGAAGCTTTCTTT. Its protein product is CASSLGQGGNTEAFF. Using reference TRBV5-1 and TRBJ1-1 for the parts outside the CDR3, the full variable domain is KAGVTQTPRYLIKTRGQQVTLSCSPISGHRSVSWYQQTPGQGLQFLFEYFSETQRNKGNFPGRFSGRQFSNSRSEMNVSTLELGDSALYLCASSLGQGGNTEAFFGQGTRLTVV.

The gene calls are TRBV3-1 and TRBJ2-5, with D possibly matching TRBD2 (5 bases). The CDR3 is 13 residues long. Trimming cost V 6 bases and J 5 bases, with 13 bases left between them. Looked up from germline, CDR1 is LGHDT and CDR2 is YNNKEL (reference sequence). CDR3 in DNA: TGTGCCAGCAGGAGAGGGTCGGCGGAGACCCAGTACTTC. Translated, it gives CASRRGSAETQYF.

This clonotype has just one count. It may be a read error: a sequence one base away is much more abundant. The V call is TRBV7-2, the J call TRBJ2-3; no reliable D call. The germline V gene has CDR1 SGHTA and CDR2 FQGNSA. The germline V and J ends were trimmed by 3 bases and 5 bases, with 3 bases remaining between them. This CDR3 contains 11 residues. This chain's CDR3 is CASSFIDTQYF. CDR3 nucleotide sequence: TGTGCCAGCAGCTTCATAGATACGCAGTATTTT.

This chain joins TRBV30 and TRBJ2-6; 7 positions agree with TRBD2. This CDR3 comprises 15 residues. With V trimmed by 5 bases and J by 2 bases, 6 bases remained unmatched. CDR1 GTSNPN and CDR2 SVGIG come from the germline V gene (reference sequence). This CDR3 reads CAWGGGIPGANVLTF. CDR3 DNA: TGTGCCTGGGGGGGAGGGATCCCTGGGGCCAACGTCCTGACTTTC. The full variable domain, in which reference TRBV30 and TRBJ2-6 provide the parts outside the CDR3, is SQTIHQWPATLVQPVGSPLSLECTVEGTSNPNLYWYRQAAGRGLQLLFYSVGIGQISSEVPQNLSASRPQDRQFILSSKKLLLSDSGFYLCAWGGGIPGANVLTFGAGSRLTVL.

The V and J genes are TRBV25-1 and TRBJ2-4; D may be TRBD1 or TRBD2 (5 bases each). The ends were cut back, 4 bases at V and 11 bases at J, with 12 bases in the middle. Germline assignment: CDR1 MGHDK and CDR2 SYGVNS. This CDR3 comprises 12 residues. CDR3: CASSVGTAVQYF. The DNA for the CDR3 is TGTGCCAGCAGTGTAGGGACGGCTGTTCAGTACTTC.

This rearrangement joins TRBV9 to TRBJ1-1; D call uncertain. V was trimmed by 2 bases and J by 0 bases, leaving 5 bases between them. The CDR3 length is 13 residues. Germline CDR1 reads SGDLS; CDR2 reads YYNGEE. The CDR3 protein is CASSVQVNTEAFF. CDR3 DNA sequence: TGTGCCAGCAGCGTTCAGGTGAACACTGAAGCTTTCTTT.

The gene calls are TRBV29-1 and TRBJ2-1; TRBD2 matches 13 bases. The trim removed 3 bases at V and 6 bases at J, leaving 5 bases unmatched. From germline, CDR1 is SQVTM and CDR2 ANQGSEA. This CDR3 comprises 15 residues. CDR3 amino acids: CSVDSTSGRTNEQFF. The CDR3 DNA reads as TGCAGCGTTGACTCGACTAGCGGGAGGACCAATGAGCAGTTCTTC.

This clonotype was detected only once. The gene calls are TRBV18 and TRBJ2-3; D call uncertain. V lost 2 bases and J 2 bases, leaving 2 bases between the germline ends. The CDR3 spans 12 residues. Per the germline V gene, CDR1 is KGHSH and CDR2 is LQKENI. The CDR3 DNA sequence: TGTGCCAGCTCACCAGTCACAGATACGCAGTATTTT. Its translation: CASSPVTDTQYF.